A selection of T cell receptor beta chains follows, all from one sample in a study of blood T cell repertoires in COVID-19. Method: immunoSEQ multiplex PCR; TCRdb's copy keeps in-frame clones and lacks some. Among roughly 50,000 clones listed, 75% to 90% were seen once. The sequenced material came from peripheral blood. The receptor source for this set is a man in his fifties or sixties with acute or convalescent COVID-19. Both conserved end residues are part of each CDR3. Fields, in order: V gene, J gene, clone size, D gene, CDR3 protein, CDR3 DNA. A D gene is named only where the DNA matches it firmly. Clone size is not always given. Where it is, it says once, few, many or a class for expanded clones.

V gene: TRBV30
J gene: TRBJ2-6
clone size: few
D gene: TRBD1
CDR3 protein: CAWSVPTGPSSGANVLTF
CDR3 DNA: TGTGCCTGGAGTGTACCGACAGGGCCTAGCTCTGGGGCCAACGTCCTGACTTTC

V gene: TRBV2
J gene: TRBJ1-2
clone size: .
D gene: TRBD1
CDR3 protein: CASSVQGANYGYTF
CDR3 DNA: TGTGCCAGCAGTGTACAGGGGGCTAACTATGGCTACACCTTC

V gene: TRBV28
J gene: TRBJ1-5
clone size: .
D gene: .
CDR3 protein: CASSLRGGAQSRPQHF
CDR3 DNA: TGTGCCAGCAGTTTGAGGGGGGGCGCCCAATCGCGGCCCCAGCATTTT

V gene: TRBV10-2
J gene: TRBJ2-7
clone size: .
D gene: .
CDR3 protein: CASSVVGVPYEQYF
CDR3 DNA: TGCGCCAGCAGTGTAGTAGGGGTTCCCTACGAGCAGTACTTC

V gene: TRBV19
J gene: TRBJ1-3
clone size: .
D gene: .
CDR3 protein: CASSGGTASSGNTIYF
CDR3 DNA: TGTGCCAGTAGTGGGGGGACCGCCAGCTCTGGAAACACCATATATTTT

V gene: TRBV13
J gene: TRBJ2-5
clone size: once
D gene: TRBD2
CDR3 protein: CASSLSPGASGLQETQYF
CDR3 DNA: TGTGCCAGCAGCTTATCCCCCGGGGCTAGCGGGCTCCAAGAGACCCAGTACTTC

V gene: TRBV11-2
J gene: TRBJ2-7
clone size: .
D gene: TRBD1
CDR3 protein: CASSPLTGFREQYF
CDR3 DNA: TGTGCCAGCAGCCCACTGACAGGGTTCCGCGAGCAGTACTTC

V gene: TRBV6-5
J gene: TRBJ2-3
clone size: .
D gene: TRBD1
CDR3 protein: CASKRTGLTDTQYF
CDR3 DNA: TGTGCCAGCAAAAGGACAGGCCTCACAGATACGCAGTATTTT

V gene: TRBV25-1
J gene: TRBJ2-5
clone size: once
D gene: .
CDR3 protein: CASSVIVETQYF
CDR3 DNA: TGTGCCAGCAGTGTTATAGTGGAGACCCAGTACTTC

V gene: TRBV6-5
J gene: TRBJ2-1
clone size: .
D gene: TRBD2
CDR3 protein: CASSYVGLAGGGEQFF
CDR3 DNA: TGTGCCAGCAGTTACGTCGGTCTAGCGGGAGGGGGCGAGCAGTTCTTC

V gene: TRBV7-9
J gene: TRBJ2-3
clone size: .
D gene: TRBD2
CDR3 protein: CASSLSGSDTQYF
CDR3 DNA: TGTGCCAGCAGCTTAAGCGGGAGTGATACGCAGTATTTT

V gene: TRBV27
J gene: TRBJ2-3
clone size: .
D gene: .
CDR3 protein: CASSSREPSTDTQYF
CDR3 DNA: TGTGCCAGCAGTTCCAGGGAACCTAGCACAGATACGCAGTATTTT

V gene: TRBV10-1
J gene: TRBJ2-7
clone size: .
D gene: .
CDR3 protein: CASSPQQGNEQYF
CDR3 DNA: TGCGCCAGCAGCCCTCAACAGGGTAACGAGCAGTACTTC

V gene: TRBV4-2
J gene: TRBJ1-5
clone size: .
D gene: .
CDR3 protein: CASSQAGSNQPQHF
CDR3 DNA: TGTGCCAGCAGCCAAGCAGGTAGCAATCAGCCCCAGCATTTT

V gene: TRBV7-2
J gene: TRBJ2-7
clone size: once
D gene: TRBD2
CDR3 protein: CASSPAPGLLKKISYEQYF
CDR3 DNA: TGTGCCAGCAGCCCAGCCCCGGGACTACTAAAAAAAATCTCCTACGAGCAGTACTTC

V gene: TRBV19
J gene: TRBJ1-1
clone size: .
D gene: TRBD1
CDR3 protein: CASGTGGWAEAFF
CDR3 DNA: TGTGCCAGTGGTACAGGGGGGTGGGCTGAAGCTTTCTTT

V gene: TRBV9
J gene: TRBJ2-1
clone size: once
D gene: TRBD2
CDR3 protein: CASSVMRETYNEQFF
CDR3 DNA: TGTGCCAGCAGCGTAATGCGGGAGACCTACAATGAGCAGTTCTTC

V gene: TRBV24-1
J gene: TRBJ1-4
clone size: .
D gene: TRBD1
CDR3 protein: CATSGDRVGEKLFF
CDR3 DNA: TGTGCCACCAGTGGGGACAGGGTCGGGGAAAAACTGTTTTTT

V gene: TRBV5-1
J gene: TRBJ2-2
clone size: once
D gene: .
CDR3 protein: CASSPRQVSTGELFF
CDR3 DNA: TGCGCCAGCAGCCCTCGGCAGGTTAGCACCGGGGAGCTGTTTTTT

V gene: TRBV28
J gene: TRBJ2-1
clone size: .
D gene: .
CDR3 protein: CASSFPHRGSSYNEQFF
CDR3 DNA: TGTGCCAGCAGTTTCCCCCACCGGGGGAGCTCCTACAATGAGCAGTTCTTC

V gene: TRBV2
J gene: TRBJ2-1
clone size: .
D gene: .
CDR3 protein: CASSSQGWDNEQFF
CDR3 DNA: TGTGCCAGCAGCTCCCAGGGATGGGACAATGAGCAGTTCTTC

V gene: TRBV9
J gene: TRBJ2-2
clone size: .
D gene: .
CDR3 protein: CASSPRRGRVRNTGELFF
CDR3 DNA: TGTGCCAGCAGCCCTAGGCGGGGCAGGGTGAGGAACACCGGGGAGCTGTTTTTT

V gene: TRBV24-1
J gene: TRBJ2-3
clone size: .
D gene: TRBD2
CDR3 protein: CATSDFRGEQYF
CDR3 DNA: TGTGCCACCAGTGATTTCCGGGGGGAGCAGTATTTT

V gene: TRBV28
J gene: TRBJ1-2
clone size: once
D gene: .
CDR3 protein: CASSPTPGDGYTF
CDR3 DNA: TGTGCCAGCAGCCCCACTCCAGGGGATGGCTACACCTTC

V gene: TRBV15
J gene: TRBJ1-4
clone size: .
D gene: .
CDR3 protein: CATSRYGLGLFF
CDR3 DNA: TGTGCCACCAGCAGATACGGGTTAGGACTGTTTTTT

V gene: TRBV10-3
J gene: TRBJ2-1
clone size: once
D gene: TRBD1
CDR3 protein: CAISEPGWTGGNEQFF
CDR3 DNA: TGTGCCATCAGTGAGCCGGGTTGGACAGGAGGCAATGAGCAGTTCTTC

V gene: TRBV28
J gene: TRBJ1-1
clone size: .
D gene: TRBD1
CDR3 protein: CASRYRTGGGVGAFF
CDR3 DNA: TGTGCCAGCAGATATCGAACAGGGGGGGGTGTCGGAGCTTTCTTT

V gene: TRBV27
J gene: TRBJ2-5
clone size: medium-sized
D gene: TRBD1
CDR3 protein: CASSDRGIQETQYF
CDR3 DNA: TGTGCCAGCAGTGACAGGGGGATACAAGAGACCCAGTACTTC

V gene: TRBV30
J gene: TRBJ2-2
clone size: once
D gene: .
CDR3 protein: CAWSQKTGSGTGELFF
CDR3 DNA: TGTGCCTGGAGTCAAAAAACAGGGTCGGGCACCGGGGAGCTGTTTTTT

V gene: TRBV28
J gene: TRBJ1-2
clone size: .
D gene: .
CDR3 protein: CASSTRRGGSYGYTF
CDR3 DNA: TGTGCCAGCAGCACGCGGCGAGGGGGTTCCTATGGCTACACCTTC

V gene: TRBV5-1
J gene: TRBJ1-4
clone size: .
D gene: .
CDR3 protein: CASGAGSTSNEKLFF
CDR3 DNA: TGCGCCAGCGGGGCAGGGTCGACCAGTAATGAAAAACTGTTTTTT

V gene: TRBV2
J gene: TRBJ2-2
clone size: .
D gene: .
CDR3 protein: CASRADRRNTGELFF
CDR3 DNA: TGTGCCAGCAGGGCAGACAGGCGGAACACCGGGGAGCTGTTTTTT

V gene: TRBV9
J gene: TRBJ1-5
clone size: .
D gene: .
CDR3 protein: CASSVEGVGGQPQHF
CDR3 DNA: TGTGCCAGCAGCGTAGAGGGGGTAGGAGGACAGCCCCAGCATTTT

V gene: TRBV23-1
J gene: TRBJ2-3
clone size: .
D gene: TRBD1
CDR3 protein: CASSMTGGFDTQYF
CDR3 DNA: TGCGCCAGCAGCATGACAGGGGGCTTCGATACGCAGTATTTT

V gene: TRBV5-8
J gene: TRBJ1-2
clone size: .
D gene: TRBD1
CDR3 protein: CASSSPQGIAGYTF
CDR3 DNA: TGTGCCAGCAGCTCCCCACAGGGGATTGCTGGCTACACCTTC

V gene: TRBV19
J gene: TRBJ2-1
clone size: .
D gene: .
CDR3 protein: CASTLAPGASFYNEQFF
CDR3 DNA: TGTGCCAGTACTTTAGCTCCAGGGGCGAGTTTCTACAATGAGCAGTTCTTC

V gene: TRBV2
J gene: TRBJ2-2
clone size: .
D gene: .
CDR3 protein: CASSEQGLGNTGELFF
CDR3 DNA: TGTGCCAGCAGTGAACAGGGACTGGGGAACACCGGGGAGCTGTTTTTT

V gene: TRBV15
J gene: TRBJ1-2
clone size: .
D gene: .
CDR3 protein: CATSRVLGTNYGYTF
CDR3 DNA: TGTGCCACCAGCAGAGTACTCGGGACTAACTATGGCTACACCTTC

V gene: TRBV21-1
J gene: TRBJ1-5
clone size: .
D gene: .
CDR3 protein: CASSKGEDQNQPQHF
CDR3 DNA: TGTGCCAGCAGCAAAGGGGAGGACCAGAATCAGCCCCAGCATTTT

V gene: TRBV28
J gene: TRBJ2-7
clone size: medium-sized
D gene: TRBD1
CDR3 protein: CASSLFDRGYEQYF
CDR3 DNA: TGTGCCAGCAGTTTATTCGACAGGGGCTACGAGCAGTACTTC

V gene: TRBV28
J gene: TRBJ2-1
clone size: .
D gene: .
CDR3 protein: CASSLGRLGVYNEQFF
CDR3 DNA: TGTGCCAGCAGTTTAGGCCGGTTGGGAGTTTACAATGAGCAGTTCTTC

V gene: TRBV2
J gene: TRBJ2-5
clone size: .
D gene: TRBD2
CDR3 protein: CASRDRLAGDETQYF
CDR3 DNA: TGTGCCAGCAGGGATAGACTAGCGGGAGACGAGACCCAGTACTTC

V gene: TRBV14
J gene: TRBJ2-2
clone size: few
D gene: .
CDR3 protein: CASSQPRGELFF
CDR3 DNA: TGTGCCAGCAGCCAACCCCGCGGGGAGCTGTTTTTT

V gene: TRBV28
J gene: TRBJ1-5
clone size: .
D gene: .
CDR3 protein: CASSFSAGNQPQHF
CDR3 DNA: TGTGCCAGCAGTTTTTCGGCGGGCAATCAGCCCCAGCATTTT